This is a list of T cell receptor beta chains from one sample in a study of T cell responses to AZD1222 COVID-19 vaccine. TCRdb keeps only in-frame clones here, not all; method: immunoSEQ multiplex PCR. The data contain around 100,000 clones, 85% to 90% of them singletons. The source material was peripheral blood, sampled on day 0 of AZD1222 vaccination. These receptor sequences come from an adult in good health. CDR3s include the opening cysteine and the closing phenylalanine or tryptophan. Fields, in order: D gene, J gene, V gene, clone size, CDR3 DNA, CDR3 protein. A D gene is named only where the DNA matches it firmly. The listing skips clone size in some rows; elsewhere it reads once, few, many or a size class.

d_call: TRBD1
j_call: TRBJ1-6
v_call: TRBV6-2/TRBV6-3
clone_size: NA
cdr3_nt: TGTGCCAGCAGCAAAGGGACAGTTAATTCACCCCTCCACTTT
cdr3_aa: CASSKGTVNSPLHF

d_call: NA
j_call: TRBJ1-6
v_call: TRBV28
clone_size: NA
cdr3_nt: TGTGCCAGCAGTTTCAGGGGACGGAATTCACCCCTCCACTTT
cdr3_aa: CASSFRGRNSPLHF

d_call: TRBD1
j_call: TRBJ1-2
v_call: TRBV9
clone_size: few
cdr3_nt: TGTGCCAGCAGCCCTGCGGGACAGGGGACGCGTGGCTACACCTTC
cdr3_aa: CASSPAGQGTRGYTF

d_call: TRBD1
j_call: TRBJ1-5
v_call: TRBV5-6
clone_size: NA
cdr3_nt: TGTGCCAGCAGCCGACAGGGGTCCCTTCATCAGCCCCAGCATTTT
cdr3_aa: CASSRQGSLHQPQHF

d_call: TRBD1
j_call: TRBJ1-3
v_call: TRBV5-1
clone_size: few
cdr3_nt: TGCGCCAGCAGCCTTACCTGGACAGGGGCTTCCTCCAGTATCGGAAACACCATATATTTT
cdr3_aa: CASSLTWTGASSSIGNTIYF

d_call: NA
j_call: TRBJ1-5
v_call: TRBV2
clone_size: NA
cdr3_nt: TGTGCCAGCAGTGAAGCGCTTCCGAGGAGCAATCAGCCCCAGCATTTT
cdr3_aa: CASSEALPRSNQPQHF

d_call: NA
j_call: TRBJ1-2
v_call: TRBV9
clone_size: NA
cdr3_nt: TGTGCCAGCAGCTTCGACGGGACGGACTATGGCTACACCTTC
cdr3_aa: CASSFDGTDYGYTF

d_call: TRBD2
j_call: TRBJ2-1
v_call: TRBV7-2
clone_size: NA
cdr3_nt: TGTGCCAGCAGACCCGGGACTAGCGGACCCTTCTACAATGAGCAGTTCTTC
cdr3_aa: CASRPGTSGPFYNEQFF

d_call: NA
j_call: TRBJ2-7
v_call: TRBV28
clone_size: NA
cdr3_nt: TGTGCCAGCAGTTTAAGGCAGGGCGGTTGGGCCCGCTCCTACGAGCAGTACTTC
cdr3_aa: CASSLRQGGWARSYEQYF

d_call: TRBD1
j_call: TRBJ2-2
v_call: TRBV18
clone_size: NA
cdr3_nt: TGTGCCAGCTCACCCAGACAGGGGCCGGGGACCGGGGAGCTGTTTTTT
cdr3_aa: CASSPRQGPGTGELFF

d_call: NA
j_call: TRBJ1-4
v_call: TRBV27
clone_size: once
cdr3_nt: TGTGCCAGCAGTTCCTTATCCTCAACTAATGAAAAACTGTTTTTT
cdr3_aa: CASSSLSSTNEKLFF